The 32 T cell receptor beta chains below all came from one sample that was sequenced in a study of identical twins. TCRdb re-called the 5' RACE reads with MiXCR, one entry per CDR3 protein. The table shows 1.5 million to 2 million distinct CDR3 sequences, with around 33% occurring only once. Sequencing was carried out using cord blood. These receptors were collected from a newborn girl in good health.

This clonotype came up a few times. The rearrangement uses TRBV5-8 and TRBJ2-1, with no clear D. CDR3 size: 11 residues. V was shortened by 6 bases and J by 2 bases, with 3 bases between the two germline ends. CDR1 and CDR2 from the germline V gene are SGHTS and YDEGEE. CDR3 coding DNA: TGTGCCAGCAAAACCTACAATGAGCAGTTCTTC. It translates to CASKTYNEQFF.

J is TRBJ2-3 and V is TRBV7-2; D gene uncertain. CDR1 and CDR2 (germline): SGHTA, FQGNSA. The germline V and J ends were trimmed by 7 bases and 7 bases, with 12 bases remaining between them. CDR3 length equals 12 residues. CDR3 DNA: TGTGCCAGCACCCCCTCCGTAAATACGCAGTATTTT. Translated: CASTPSVNTQYF.

This chain links TRBV5-6 with TRBJ2-3; a weak D match, TRBD2 (5 bases). V gave up 4 bases and J gave up 6 bases, with 12 bases separating them. The CDR3 length is 13 residues. The germline CDR1 and CDR2 sequences are SGHDT and YYEEEE. The CDR3 bases are TGTGCCAGCAGCGCCTATAGAGGGGATACGCAGTATTTT. Amino acid sequence: CASSAYRGDTQYF.

V usage is TRBV5-5 and J usage is TRBJ1-1, with a possible D match to TRBD1 (5 bases). The ends were cut back, 0 bases at V and 6 bases at J, with 12 bases in the middle. This CDR3 comprises 14 residues. Germline V gene lookup returns CDR1 SGHKS and CDR2 YYEKEE (reference sequence). In DNA, the CDR3 is TGTGCCAGCAGCTTGGCTGGGGCCTCCGCTGAAGCTTTCTTT. Encoded protein: CASSLAGASAEAFF.

Concerning this clonotype: Its ends do not fully match the called genes, so a read error is possible. The chain links TRBV5-1 to TRBJ1-1; D is ambiguous. The length of the CDR3 is 14 residues. Germline CDR1 SGHRS, CDR2 YFSETQ. The CDR3 sequence: CASSLELVGTEAFF. DNA of the CDR3: TGCGCCAGCAGTTTGGAATTGGTAGGGACTGAAGCTTTCTTT. Complete variable domain (other parts from reference TRBV5-1 and TRBJ1-1): KAGVTQTPRYLIKTRGQQVTLSCSPISGHRSVSWYQQTPGQGLQFLFEYFSETQRNKGNFPGRFSGRQFSNSRSEMNVSTLELGDSALYLCASSLELVGTEAFFGQGTRLTVV.

V gene TRBV28 combines with J gene TRBJ2-7, with 8 nucleotides matching TRBD1. The length of the CDR3 is 17 residues. J gave up 7 bases and V 6 bases, and 20 bases lay outside the gene matches. Germline CDR1 reads MDHEN; CDR2 reads SYDVKM. CDR3 coding DNA: TGTGCCAGCAGCGCTATGCCCGGGACAGGAACCTACAATGAGCAGTACTTC. Translated: CASSAMPGTGTYNEQYF.

This clonotype appeared many times. The chain recombines TRBV20-1 with TRBJ2-3, with TRBD2 identical over 9 bases. The CDR3 has 14 residues. Germline assignment: CDR1 DFQATT and CDR2 SNEGSKA (reference sequence). Losses at the gene ends were 3 bases for V and 1 base for J; bases not matched to a gene: 2. The CDR3 DNA sequence: TGCAGTGCTAGGCCTAGCGGGGGCACAGATACGCAGTATTTT. Translating it yields CSARPSGGTDTQYF.

The genes are TRBV28 and TRBJ2-5; TRBD1 might be the D (6 bases). This CDR3 spans 16 amino acids. With 2 bases removed from V and 3 bases from J, the gap between germline ends came to 16 bases. Germline values: CDR1 MDHEN, CDR2 SYDVKM. In nucleotides, the CDR3 is TGTGCCAGCAGTTTACGGTTCAGGGGTAGGGAAGAGACCCAGTACTTC. It specifies CASSLRFRGREETQYF. The full variable domain, with the rest looked up from reference TRBV28 and TRBJ2-5, is DVKVTQSSRYLVKRTGEKVFLECVQDMDHENMFWYRQDPGLGLRLIYFSYDVKMKEKGDIPEGYSVSREKKERFSLILESASTNQTSMYLCASSLRFRGREETQYFGPGTRLLVL.

The chain employs TRBV5-1 and TRBJ2-2, with a possible D match to TRBD2 (5 bases). In germline, CDR1 is SGHRS, CDR2 YFSETQ. The CDR3 consists of 16 residues. V lost 7 bases, J lost 4 bases, and 20 bases lay in between. The CDR3 region is CASDLGEIGSTGELFF. CDR3 DNA sequence: TGCGCCAGCGATCTTGGGGAGATTGGTTCCACCGGGGAGCTGTTTTTT.

J is TRBJ2-1 and V is TRBV24-1; 10 nucleotides agree with TRBD2. The CDR3 covers 20 residues. Germline V gene data show CDR1 as KGHDR and CDR2 as SFDVKD. V lost 2 bases, J lost 3 bases, and 15 bases stayed unmatched. The CDR3 loop is CATSDSGGLAGASDYNEQFF. The CDR3 coding sequence is TGTGCCACCAGTGATTCGGGGGGGCTAGCGGGGGCCAGCGACTACAATGAGCAGTTCTTC.

The chain employs TRBV7-2 and TRBJ2-2; no firm D call. The CDR3 has 13 amino acids. Germline CDR1 SGHTA, CDR2 FQGNSA. Trimming stripped 1 base from V and 6 bases from J, with 6 bases between. CDR3 bases: TGTGCCAGCAGCTTAGGTGCTCCCGGGGAGCTGTTTTTT. Translated, it gives CASSLGAPGELFF.

The rearrangement links TRBV7-9 to TRBJ1-2; a possible D gene is TRBD1 (5 bases). CDR1 and CDR2 from the germline V gene are SEHNR and FQNEAQ (reference sequence). The ends were cut back, 1 base at V and 0 bases at J, with 12 bases in the middle. This CDR3 has 16 residues. CDR3 amino acids: CASSLDQWGTNYGYTF. DNA of the CDR3: TGTGCCAGCAGCTTAGACCAGTGGGGCACTAACTATGGCTACACCTTC.

The chain employs TRBV9 and TRBJ2-5; 12 positions match TRBD2. CDR1 SGDLS and CDR2 YYNGEE come from the germline V gene. The CDR3 has 16 residues. The V and J ends lost 0 bases and 11 bases, in that order; junction bases with no gene match: 11. The CDR3 here is CASSVGLAGAYNEQYF. The CDR3 nucleotides read TGTGCCAGCAGCGTAGGACTAGCGGGAGCCTACAATGAGCAGTACTTC.

This clonotype was seen a few times. The rearrangement links TRBV4-2 to TRBJ2-1, with D unresolved. Looked up from germline, CDR1 is LGHNA and CDR2 is YNFKEQ. The V end was cut by 6 bases, the J end by 0 bases, with 6 bases between. The CDR3 is 13 amino acids. The CDR3 reads CASRGRSYNEQFF. The CDR3 DNA reads as TGTGCCAGCAGGGGTCGCTCCTACAATGAGCAGTTCTTC.

This clonotype was seen at least ten times. The chain couples TRBV29-1 to TRBJ2-1, with 13 bases identical to TRBD2. Per germline, CDR1 SQVTM and CDR2 ANQGSEA. Germline trimming cut 4 bases from V and 14 bases from J; bases unmatched to any gene: 8. This CDR3 has 13 amino acids. Here the CDR3 reads CSVALRTSGREFF. The CDR3 DNA reads TGCAGCGTTGCCCTAAGGACTAGCGGGAGAGAGTTCTTC.

This clonotype has ten or more counts. The rearrangement uses TRBV3-1 and TRBJ2-1; 8 nucleotides match TRBD1. The CDR3 is made up of 16 amino acids. J lost 5 bases, V lost 1 base, and 7 bases had no gene match. The germline V gene has CDR1 LGHDT and CDR2 YNNKEL (reference sequence). This chain's CDR3 is CASSQGRTGRNNEQFF. CDR3 nucleotide sequence: TGTGCCAGCAGCCAAGGCCGGACAGGGAGGAACAATGAGCAGTTCTTC.

This clonotype has just a few counts. J is TRBJ2-1 and V is TRBV24-1, with TRBD2 matching 8 bases. There are 16 residues in the CDR3. J gave up 6 bases and V 4 bases, and 10 bases lay outside the gene matches. CDR1 KGHDR and CDR2 SFDVKD come from the germline V gene. The CDR3 is CATSDSGTSQGNEQFF. Written as DNA, the CDR3 is TGTGCCACCAGTGACTCCGGGACTAGTCAGGGCAATGAGCAGTTCTTC.

This chain uses TRBV20-1 with TRBJ2-1, with D possibly matching TRBD2 (5 bases). The ends were cut back, 6 bases at V and 10 bases at J, with 22 bases in the middle. Germline CDR1 DFQATT, CDR2 SNEGSKA (reference sequence). The CDR3 is made up of 14 amino acids. The CDR3 DNA is TGCAGTGCCGTCGACTACCATTCCCCCTACGAGCAGTTCTTC. The encoded protein is CSAVDYHSPYEQFF.

The V call is TRBV29-1, the J call TRBJ1-2; D is unresolved. Trimming shortened V by 4 bases and J by 8 bases, and 14 bases separated the two germline ends. The germline V gene encodes CDR1 SQVTM and CDR2 ANQGSEA. This CDR3 spans 12 amino acids. CDR3 sequence reads: CSVGSGLFGYTF. Written as DNA, the CDR3 is TGCAGCGTTGGATCCGGTCTTTTCGGCTACACCTTC.

This clonotype has just a few counts. CDR3 residues: CSARDGPTDTQYF. The CDR3 DNA sequence: TGCAGTGCTAGAGATGGCCCCACAGATACGCAGTATTTT. The genes are TRBV20-1 and TRBJ2-3; no definite D call. The germline CDR1 and CDR2 sequences are DFQATT and SNEGSKA (reference sequence). The CDR3 contains 13 residues. Trimming removed 0 bases from V and 2 bases from J, with 6 bases in between.

This clonotype has a handful of counts. For the CDR3, the DNA is TGTGCCAGCAGTAATAATCCCAAAGGAAACTATGGCTACACCTTC. It specifies CASSNNPKGNYGYTF. This rearrangement joins TRBV28 to TRBJ1-2; unclear D gene. V lost 5 bases and J 2 bases, leaving 15 bases between the germline ends. CDR3 length equals 15 residues. Per germline, CDR1 MDHEN and CDR2 SYDVKM.

As concerns this clonotype: This clone may be a read error of a much larger clone one base away. The chain couples TRBV10-3 to TRBJ1-1, with D hard to call. The germline V gene has CDR1 ENHRY and CDR2 SYGVKD. This CDR3 has 13 residues. CDR3 sequence: CAISESGNAEAFF. The CDR3 bases are TGTGCCATCAGTGAGTCAGGGAACGCTGAAGCTTTCTTT.

There are many counts of this clonotype. The genes are TRBV10-3 and TRBJ2-7, with 7 positions matching TRBD2. The CDR3 contains 15 residues. After removal of 6 bases from V and 4 bases from J, the junction contained 12 bases not matched to a gene. Germline values: CDR1 ENHRY, CDR2 SYGVKD. The CDR3 DNA reads as TGTGCCATCAGGAGGGAGGGGCGCAAAATATACGAGCAGTACTTC. The encoded protein is CAIRREGRKIYEQYF.

This clonotype was counted only a few times. The chain uses TRBV7-9 and TRBJ2-7; 11 positions agree with TRBD2. CDR1 and CDR2 (germline): SEHNR, FQNEAQ (reference sequence). The CDR3 is made up of 16 amino acids. The J segment lost 2 bases and the V segment lost 3 bases, leaving 6 bases of the junction unmatched. The chain's CDR3 is CASSFVTSGGAYEQYF. The CDR3, as DNA: TGTGCCAGCAGCTTCGTTACTAGCGGGGGAGCCTACGAGCAGTACTTC. Filled out from reference TRBV7-9 and TRBJ2-7, the complete variable domain reads DTGVSQNPRHKITKRGQNVTFRCDPISEHNRLYWYRQTLGQGPEFLTYFQNEAQLEKSRLLSDRFSAERPKGSFSTLEIQRTEQGDSAMYLCASSFVTSGGAYEQYFGPGTRLTVT.

The J gene is TRBJ2-1, the V gene TRBV13, with 9 bases matching TRBD1. Germline loops: CDR1 PRHDT, CDR2 FYEKMQ (reference sequence). The CDR3 contains 14 residues. Trimming removed 4 bases from V and 6 bases from J; junction bases left unmatched: 4. CDR3 residues: CASSSRTGANEQFF. The CDR3 DNA reads TGTGCCAGCAGCTCAAGGACAGGGGCCAATGAGCAGTTCTTC.

The chain joins TRBV6-1 to TRBJ2-1, with 8 positions matching TRBD1. The CDR3 has 15 residues. The V gene's germline CDR1 is MNHNS and CDR2 SASEGT. V was clipped by 5 bases and J by 7 bases; unmatched bases: 10. CDR3 sequence: CASSQSSDRDNEQFF. The CDR3, as DNA: TGTGCCAGCAGTCAGTCTTCGGACAGGGATAATGAGCAGTTCTTC.

In DNA, the CDR3 is TGCAGTGCTAGGGGGAAAGAGAACATTCAGTACTTC. It is translated as CSARGKENIQYF. The genes are TRBV20-1 and TRBJ2-4; D uncertain. Trimming took 3 bases from V and 7 from J, leaving 10 bases between them. The germline V gene encodes CDR1 DFQATT and CDR2 SNEGSKA (reference sequence). This CDR3 has 12 residues.

On this clonotype: The junction departs from the called germline gene at one end, perhaps through a read error. The chain combines TRBV12-3 or TRBV12-4 with TRBJ2-3, with D hard to call. The CDR3 has 13 residues. DNA of the CDR3: TGTGCCAGCAGTTTAGCGGAAACAGATGCGCAGTATTTT. Translating it yields CASSLAETDAQYF.

This chain links TRBV12-3 or TRBV12-4 with TRBJ2-3; 10 bases agree with TRBD2. The CDR3 totals 15 residues. V lost 2 bases and J lost 8; bases outside the gene matches: 7. The CDR3 here is CASSLSGGAAGTQYF. The CDR3 DNA is TGTGCCAGCAGTTTAAGCGGGGGGGCGGCAGGTACGCAGTATTTT.

In this sample, this clonotype turned up a few times. The V gene is TRBV7-9, the J gene TRBJ2-1, with TRBD2 matching over 10 bases. This CDR3 has 17 amino acids. The junction had 4 bases not matched to a gene; V was cut back by 0 bases and J by 2 bases. The germline CDR1 and CDR2 sequences are SEHNR and FQNEAQ (reference sequence). CDR3 coding DNA: TGTGCCAGCAGCTTAGCTAGCGGGGGGCTAACCTACAATGAGCAGTTCTTC. The encoded protein is CASSLASGGLTYNEQFF.

The chain joins TRBV12-3 or TRBV12-4 to TRBJ2-2; the D gene is possibly TRBD2 (7 bases). The ends were cut back, 4 bases at V and 4 bases at J, with 13 bases in the middle. The CDR3 has 15 amino acids. The CDR3 spells CASSWWGGGTGELFF. For the CDR3, the DNA is TGTGCCAGCAGTTGGTGGGGGGGCGGCACCGGGGAGCTGTTTTTT.

This chain uses TRBV10-3 with TRBJ2-5; D could derive from TRBD1 or TRBD2 (5 bases each). V dropped 10 bases and J dropped 1 base, with 10 bases sitting between them. This CDR3 region has 12 residues. From germline, CDR1 is ENHRY and CDR2 SYGVKD. CDR3 loop: CATGPGQETQYF. The CDR3 DNA follows: TGTGCCACGGGACCAGGCCAAGAGACCCAGTACTTC.